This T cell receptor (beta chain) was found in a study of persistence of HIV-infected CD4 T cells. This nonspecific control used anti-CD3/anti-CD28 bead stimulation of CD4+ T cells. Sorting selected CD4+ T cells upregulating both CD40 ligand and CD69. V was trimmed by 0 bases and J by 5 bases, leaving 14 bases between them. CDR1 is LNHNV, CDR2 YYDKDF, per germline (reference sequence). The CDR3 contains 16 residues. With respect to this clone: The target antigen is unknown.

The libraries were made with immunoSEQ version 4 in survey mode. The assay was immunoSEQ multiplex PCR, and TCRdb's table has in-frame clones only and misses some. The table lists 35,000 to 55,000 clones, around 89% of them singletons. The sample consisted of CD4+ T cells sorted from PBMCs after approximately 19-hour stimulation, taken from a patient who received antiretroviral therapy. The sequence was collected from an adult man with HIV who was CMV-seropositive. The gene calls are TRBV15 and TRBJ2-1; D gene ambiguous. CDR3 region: CATSRDLGLTNNEQFF. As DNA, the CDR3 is TGTGCCACCAGCAGAGATCTAGGGTTAACGAACAATGAGCAGTTCTTC.